This T cell receptor beta chain was recovered during a study of blood T cell repertoires in COVID-19. Across the study: Donors in the United States, Italy and Spain gave samples during acute or convalescent COVID-19. T cells, B-cell-depleted T cells, or PBMCs provided the cDNA or gDNA that served as material.

Germline lookup yields CDR1 SGHAT and CDR2 FQNNGV. This CDR3 contains 15 residues. V trimming: 0 bases; J trimming: 4 bases; junction bases outside the gene matches: 5. Only a few counts were recorded for this clone. Authors' data handling: Nucleated cell counts were estimated from reference gene primer amplification. Assay used: immunoSEQ multiplex PCR; TCRdb lists only in-frame clones, some missing. Clonal size and the V and J genes are those of that table, whereas D and trimming came from the DNA. Altogether about 240,000 clones are present, 65% to 90% being singletons, with the ten largest covering approximately 4.5%.

This sequence originates from a woman aged 70-85 years with acute or convalescent COVID-19. V gene TRBV11-2 combines with J gene TRBJ1-2; 7 positions agree with TRBD1. The sequencing sample was made of peripheral blood. As DNA, the CDR3 is TGTGCCAGCAGCTTAGACAGGGGGGCAGGCTATGGCTACACCTTC. It translates to CASSLDRGAGYGYTF.